Described below is a single T cell receptor beta chain sequence and its context. Its specificity is not known. This specimen comes from a study of vaccination effects on CD4 cells after COVID-19. In the study overall: PBMC were cultured at about 2 million per well with about 10 IU/ml IL-2 and approximately 10 ug/ml peptides.

With around ten days of culture completed, CD4+ T cells were isolated. It was on days 3 and 7 that half the medium was replaced with IL-2 medium. Germline values: CDR1 MGHRA, CDR2 YSYEKL. Trimming shortened V by 0 bases and J by 5 bases, and 10 bases separated the two germline ends. This CDR3 is built from 14 residues. Sequencing used immunoSEQ multiplex PCR; TCRdb keeps in-frame clones, though not all of them. The sample includes under 30,000 clones, 65% seen only once; the top ten take 9.9%. The clonotype was recovered from a human donor who received a COVID-19 vaccine. The V call is TRBV4-1, the J call TRBJ1-1; possible D gene TRBD1, 6 bases. The sequencing here drew on CD4+ T cells from PBMCs cultured without peptide, taken before COVID-19 vaccination. CDR3 DNA sequence: TGCGCCAGCAGCCAAGACTTCAGGGGTACTGAAGCTTTCTTT. Translation gives CASSQDFRGTEAFF.